This T cell receptor beta chain was recovered during a study of cytomegalovirus exposure and HLA in healthy donors. Overall study context: A subsequent analysis stated that the roughly 120 validation repertoires were run on the same platform as the approximately 700 first-cohort repertoires.

The donors were in the roughly 120-subject validation cohort; that cohort was separate from the approximately 730-subject first cohort. Details on this clone: Its target is unknown.

The V gene lost 3 bases and the J gene lost 4 bases, with 6 bases spanning the gap. Per germline, CDR1 MGHRA and CDR2 YSYEKL. This CDR3 spans 12 amino acids. Study-level findings and limits: Clusters of TCRs from the first cohort tended to co-occur in the roughly 120 validation repertoires (as a later analysis found).

TCRdb's copy holds only in-frame clones and misses some; the assay was immunoSEQ multiplex PCR. The profile shows 100,000 to 150,000 clones, about nine tenths of them singletons. Source material: PBMCs. This receptor was obtained from a woman aged 18-30 years in good health and CMV-seronegative. V is TRBV4-1 and J is TRBJ1-2, with D maybe TRBD1 (5 bases). CDR3 protein: CASSQGPYGYTF. Written as DNA, the CDR3 is TGCGCCAGCAGCCAGGGGCCCTATGGCTACACCTTC.